This entry describes one T cell receptor (beta chain). The CDR3 loop spans 17 amino acids. CDR1 is MGHRA and CDR2 is YSYEKL in the germline V gene. After removal of 5 bases from V and 2 bases from J, the junction contained 8 bases not matched to a gene. Assay used: immunoSEQ multiplex PCR; TCRdb lists only in-frame clones, some missing. The repertoire has over 200,000 clones, approximately 90% of them found once; the top ten carry less than 3%. This sample was included in a study of blood T cell repertoires in COVID-19. This clonotype was sampled from a man under 40 with COVID-19, enrolled during active disease. The sequencing sample was made of peripheral blood. The genes are TRBV4-1 and TRBJ2-3; 12 bases are shared with TRBD1. The CDR3 DNA is TGCGCCAGCAGCAGGGGACAGGGGGCGGCCAACACAGATACGCAGTATTTT. Translation: CASSRGQGAANTDTQYF.